These T cell receptor beta chains were read from a single sample in a study of CD8+ T cells in alopecia areata. The data were produced by immunoSEQ multiplex PCR, yet TCRdb's version contains in-frame clones alone and is incomplete. This sample has about 120,000 clones, with around 50% found just once. The source was CD8+ T cells sorted from blood, collected at week 24, from a patient treated with tofacitinib. The receptors shown here come from a human donor with alopecia areata. Each CDR3 is given with its conserved first and last residue. D genes are given only for firm matches. Size is omitted from some rows. Given values are once, few, many or a class for expanded clones.

clone size: NA; J gene: TRBJ2-7; D gene: TRBD2; V gene: TRBV5-6; CDR3 length: 15; CDR3 DNA: TGTGCCAGCACCGTACTAGCGGGGGAGGCCTACGAGCAGTACTTC; CDR3 protein: CASTVLAGEAYEQYF
clone size: NA; J gene: TRBJ1-2; D gene: NA; V gene: TRBV30; CDR3 length: 13; CDR3 DNA: TGTGCCTGGAGTAACGCAACACCATGGGGCTACACCTTC; CDR3 protein: CAWSNATPWGYTF
clone size: NA; J gene: TRBJ2-3; D gene: NA; V gene: TRBV5-6; CDR3 length: 14; CDR3 DNA: TGTGCCAGCAGCTTTATGGACCCCGGGGATACGCAGTATTTT; CDR3 protein: CASSFMDPGDTQYF
clone size: NA; J gene: TRBJ2-3; D gene: TRBD2; V gene: TRBV29-1; CDR3 length: 13; CDR3 DNA: TGCAGCGTGGAAGGGACTAGCGCAGATACGCAGTATTTT; CDR3 protein: CSVEGTSADTQYF
clone size: NA; J gene: TRBJ2-6; D gene: NA; V gene: TRBV7-9; CDR3 length: 17; CDR3 DNA: TGTGCCAGCAGAAACTCTCGGGCCCGGAGGGGGGCCAACGTCCTGACTTTC; CDR3 protein: CASRNSRARRGANVLTF
clone size: NA; J gene: TRBJ2-5; D gene: NA; V gene: TRBV6-6; CDR3 length: 13; CDR3 DNA: TGTGCCAGCAGTTACGGTCGGGGAGAGACCCAGTACTTC; CDR3 protein: CASSYGRGETQYF
clone size: NA; J gene: TRBJ2-3; D gene: NA; V gene: TRBV10-3; CDR3 length: 14; CDR3 DNA: TGTGCCATCAGTGAAATCGATAGGGCAGATACGCAGTATTTT; CDR3 protein: CAISEIDRADTQYF
clone size: NA; J gene: TRBJ2-3; D gene: TRBD2; V gene: TRBV29-1; CDR3 length: 15; CDR3 DNA: TGCAGCGTTCTTAGACTAGCGGGGGCCACAGATACGCAGTATTTT; CDR3 protein: CSVLRLAGATDTQYF
clone size: NA; J gene: TRBJ2-7; D gene: TRBD1; V gene: TRBV9; CDR3 length: 13; CDR3 DNA: TGTGCCAGCAGCGCCGGGACAGGGTACGAGCAGTACTTC; CDR3 protein: CASSAGTGYEQYF
clone size: few; J gene: TRBJ2-1; D gene: NA; V gene: TRBV6-5; CDR3 length: 14; CDR3 DNA: TGTGCCAGCGGAACCGGGACGGGTAGGGATGAGCAGTTCTTC; CDR3 protein: CASGTGTGRDEQFF
clone size: NA; J gene: TRBJ2-6; D gene: NA; V gene: TRBV18; CDR3 length: 16; CDR3 DNA: TGTGCCAGCTCACCCCCCAAAGGCTCTGGGGCCAACGTCCTGACTTTC; CDR3 protein: CASSPPKGSGANVLTF
clone size: NA; J gene: TRBJ1-5; D gene: NA; V gene: TRBV5-1; CDR3 length: 14; CDR3 DNA: TGCGCCAGCAGCCAGGAGGGGGGAAATCAGCCCCAGCATTTT; CDR3 protein: CASSQEGGNQPQHF
clone size: NA; J gene: TRBJ1-5; D gene: NA; V gene: TRBV19; CDR3 length: 14; CDR3 DNA: TGTGCCAGTAGTACTCGAGACCGGGGTGAGCCCCAGCATTTT; CDR3 protein: CASSTRDRGEPQHF
clone size: few; J gene: TRBJ2-1; D gene: NA; V gene: TRBV11-2; CDR3 length: 16; CDR3 DNA: TGTGCCAGCAGCTTCTGGCGGCGGAGGGTTTACAATGAGCAGTTCTTC; CDR3 protein: CASSFWRRRVYNEQFF
clone size: few; J gene: TRBJ2-2; D gene: NA; V gene: TRBV6-5; CDR3 length: 13; CDR3 DNA: TGTGCCAGCACTGAGGGGAACACCGGGGAGCTGTTTTTT; CDR3 protein: CASTEGNTGELFF
clone size: NA; J gene: TRBJ2-7; D gene: TRBD1; V gene: TRBV30; CDR3 length: 13; CDR3 DNA: TGTGCCTGGAATAGGGACAGCTCCTACGAGCAGTACTTC; CDR3 protein: CAWNRDSSYEQYF
clone size: few; J gene: TRBJ2-7; D gene: NA; V gene: TRBV7-9; CDR3 length: 13; CDR3 DNA: TGTGCCAGCAGCCCCTGGCCTTGGAGCGAGCAGTACTTC; CDR3 protein: CASSPWPWSEQYF
clone size: few; J gene: TRBJ2-3; D gene: NA; V gene: TRBV29-1; CDR3 length: 15; CDR3 DNA: TGCAGCGTTGAAGCTTCACAGGGGAGGAGAGATACGCAGTATTTT; CDR3 protein: CSVEASQGRRDTQYF
clone size: NA; J gene: TRBJ1-2; D gene: NA; V gene: TRBV16; CDR3 length: 14; CDR3 DNA: TGTGCCAGCAGCCAATCTGGCAGCTCCTATGGCTACACCTTC; CDR3 protein: CASSQSGSSYGYTF
clone size: few; J gene: TRBJ1-1; D gene: NA; V gene: TRBV5-6; CDR3 length: 16; CDR3 DNA: TGTGCCAGCAGCTTGTTGATGGGAGGTCCGGTCCTGGGAGCTTTCTTT; CDR3 protein: CASSLLMGGPVLGAFF
clone size: NA; J gene: TRBJ2-3; D gene: NA; V gene: TRBV9; CDR3 length: 14; CDR3 DNA: TGTGCCAGCAGCGGGTGGGTAAGCACAGATACGCAGTATTTT; CDR3 protein: CASSGWVSTDTQYF
clone size: NA; J gene: TRBJ1-5; D gene: TRBD1; V gene: TRBV23-1; CDR3 length: 11; CDR3 DNA: TGCGCCAGCAGTTTCGACAGGGCCCAGCATTTT; CDR3 protein: CASSFDRAQHF
clone size: few; J gene: TRBJ2-7; D gene: NA; V gene: TRBV7-8; CDR3 length: 17; CDR3 DNA: TGTGCCAGCAGCTTTTCGAGACGGGGACGTGGCTCCTACGAGCAGTACTTC; CDR3 protein: CASSFSRRGRGSYEQYF
clone size: few; J gene: TRBJ1-2; D gene: NA; V gene: TRBV7-9; CDR3 length: 15; CDR3 DNA: TGTGCCAGCAGCTTAGCGAAACACGGAGAGAATGGCTACACCTTC; CDR3 protein: CASSLAKHGENGYTF
clone size: NA; J gene: TRBJ2-7; D gene: TRBD2; V gene: TRBV5-4; CDR3 length: 14; CDR3 DNA: TGTGCCAGCAGCCCCGCGGCGGGGGGGTACGAGCAGTACTTC; CDR3 protein: CASSPAAGGYEQYF
clone size: NA; J gene: TRBJ2-7; D gene: NA; V gene: TRBV29-1; CDR3 length: 14; CDR3 DNA: TGCAGCGTTGAATGGGCATCTAGCTCCTACGAGCAGTACTTC; CDR3 protein: CSVEWASSSYEQYF
clone size: NA; J gene: TRBJ2-5; D gene: NA; V gene: TRBV11-2; CDR3 length: 15; CDR3 DNA: TGTGCCAGCAGCCATAAACTAGAGATGACGGAGACCCAGTACTTC; CDR3 protein: CASSHKLEMTETQYF
clone size: few; J gene: TRBJ2-7; D gene: NA; V gene: TRBV27; CDR3 length: 13; CDR3 DNA: TGTGCCAGCAGTTTATCGCTAGGGAACGAGCAGTACTTC; CDR3 protein: CASSLSLGNEQYF
clone size: NA; J gene: TRBJ1-2; D gene: NA; V gene: TRBV11-2; CDR3 length: 13; CDR3 DNA: TGTGCCAGCAGCTTAGATAAGCGGGATGGCTACACCTTC; CDR3 protein: CASSLDKRDGYTF
clone size: NA; J gene: TRBJ2-7; D gene: NA; V gene: TRBV5-6; CDR3 length: 14; CDR3 DNA: TGTGCCAGCAGCACGGACAGCCGTGCCTACGAGCAGTACTTC; CDR3 protein: CASSTDSRAYEQYF
clone size: NA; J gene: TRBJ2-5; D gene: NA; V gene: TRBV9; CDR3 length: 14; CDR3 DNA: TGTGCCAGCAGCCCCCAATGGGAGGACGAGACCCAGTACTTC; CDR3 protein: CASSPQWEDETQYF
clone size: few; J gene: TRBJ1-1; D gene: NA; V gene: TRBV29-1; CDR3 length: 11; CDR3 DNA: TGCAGCGTTGGCGGGGGCACTGAAGCTTTCTTT; CDR3 protein: CSVGGGTEAFF
clone size: NA; J gene: TRBJ2-1; D gene: TRBD2; V gene: TRBV6-5; CDR3 length: 16; CDR3 DNA: TGTGCCAGCAGTTACTCATCCGGGGGGACCTACAATGAGCAGTTCTTC; CDR3 protein: CASSYSSGGTYNEQFF
clone size: NA; J gene: TRBJ2-1; D gene: TRBD2; V gene: TRBV2; CDR3 length: 15; CDR3 DNA: TGTGCCAGCAGTGTAGAGCGGGGGGGTTTTGATGAGCAGTTCTTC; CDR3 protein: CASSVERGGFDEQFF
clone size: NA; J gene: TRBJ2-3; D gene: TRBD2; V gene: TRBV7-7; CDR3 length: 15; CDR3 DNA: TGTGCTAGCAGCTTAGTAGCGGGGACGCAAGATACGCAGTATTTT; CDR3 protein: CASSLVAGTQDTQYF
clone size: NA; J gene: TRBJ1-2; D gene: NA; V gene: TRBV4-3; CDR3 length: 16; CDR3 DNA: TGCGCCAGCAGCCAAGACGAGGGGCTTGGGAACTATGGCTACACCTTC; CDR3 protein: CASSQDEGLGNYGYTF
clone size: few; J gene: TRBJ1-6; D gene: NA; V gene: TRBV29-1; CDR3 length: 13; CDR3 DNA: TGCAGCGTTGGGGCGGAGTTCGATTCACCCCTCCACTTT; CDR3 protein: CSVGAEFDSPLHF
clone size: few; J gene: TRBJ1-5; D gene: NA; V gene: TRBV30; CDR3 length: 13; CDR3 DNA: TGTGCCTGGAGTGAGGACAATTATCAGCCCCAGCATTTT; CDR3 protein: CAWSEDNYQPQHF
clone size: NA; J gene: TRBJ1-2; D gene: TRBD1; V gene: TRBV5-6; CDR3 length: 14; CDR3 DNA: TGTGCCAGCAGCTTGCCGTGGACAGGGAATGGCTACACCTTC; CDR3 protein: CASSLPWTGNGYTF
clone size: NA; J gene: TRBJ1-1; D gene: NA; V gene: TRBV9; CDR3 length: 12; CDR3 DNA: TGTGCCAGCAGCCTCCCCCGCCCTGAAGCTTTCTTT; CDR3 protein: CASSLPRPEAFF
clone size: NA; J gene: TRBJ2-7; D gene: TRBD1; V gene: TRBV27; CDR3 length: 14; CDR3 DNA: TGTGCCAGCAGTTTCAGGACAGGGAGCTACGAGCAGTACTTC; CDR3 protein: CASSFRTGSYEQYF
clone size: NA; J gene: TRBJ1-5; D gene: TRBD1; V gene: TRBV30; CDR3 length: 14; CDR3 DNA: TGTGCCTGGAGTGCGGGACAGAGCAATCAGCCCCAGCATTTT; CDR3 protein: CAWSAGQSNQPQHF
clone size: NA; J gene: TRBJ2-1; D gene: NA; V gene: TRBV27; CDR3 length: 13; CDR3 DNA: TGTGCCAGCAGTTCGGCAGGGGAGGATGAGCAGTTCTTC; CDR3 protein: CASSSAGEDEQFF
clone size: NA; J gene: TRBJ2-1; D gene: TRBD2; V gene: TRBV5-1; CDR3 length: 16; CDR3 DNA: TGCGCCAGCAGCTTCCCCCGCAGCGGGGGGCCTAATGAGCAGTTCTTC; CDR3 protein: CASSFPRSGGPNEQFF
clone size: NA; J gene: TRBJ1-1; D gene: NA; V gene: TRBV30; CDR3 length: 13; CDR3 DNA: TGTGCCTGGAGTGGGCCCCCGAACACTGAAGCTTTCTTT; CDR3 protein: CAWSGPPNTEAFF
clone size: NA; J gene: TRBJ1-2; D gene: NA; V gene: TRBV29-1; CDR3 length: 16; CDR3 DNA: TGCAGCGTTGAAGACCGGGGTATGACGGGACAATATGGCTACACCTTC; CDR3 protein: CSVEDRGMTGQYGYTF
clone size: NA; J gene: TRBJ1-4; D gene: NA; V gene: TRBV29-1; CDR3 length: 15; CDR3 DNA: TGCAGCGCCTTGGGGGGGGCAGCGGTTAATGAAAAACTGTTTTTT; CDR3 protein: CSALGGAAVNEKLFF
clone size: NA; J gene: TRBJ2-7; D gene: NA; V gene: TRBV5-1; CDR3 length: 14; CDR3 DNA: TGCGCCAGCAGCCCCGGGACCTTCGGCTACGAGCAGTACTTC; CDR3 protein: CASSPGTFGYEQYF
clone size: NA; J gene: TRBJ1-5; D gene: NA; V gene: TRBV10-3; CDR3 length: 15; CDR3 DNA: TGTGCCATCAGTGAGTCGAAACAGGGCGGTCAGCCCCAGCATTTT; CDR3 protein: CAISESKQGGQPQHF
clone size: once; J gene: TRBJ2-7; D gene: TRBD2; V gene: TRBV9; CDR3 length: 15; CDR3 DNA: TGTGCCAGCAGCGTAGACCCTAGCGGGGGCTACGAGCAGTACTTC; CDR3 protein: CASSVDPSGGYEQYF
clone size: NA; J gene: TRBJ1-1; D gene: TRBD1; V gene: TRBV27; CDR3 length: 16; CDR3 DNA: TGTGCCAGCAGTAACAGACAGGGGGGAGGAAACACTGAAGCTTTCTTT; CDR3 protein: CASSNRQGGGNTEAFF
clone size: NA; J gene: TRBJ2-2; D gene: TRBD1; V gene: TRBV6-4; CDR3 length: 15; CDR3 DNA: TGTGCCAGCAGTGACTCTGACAGGGCAGCCGGGGAGCTGTTTTTT; CDR3 protein: CASSDSDRAAGELFF
clone size: NA; J gene: TRBJ1-2; D gene: NA; V gene: TRBV27; CDR3 length: 15; CDR3 DNA: TGTGCCAGCAGTAACCTTGGAGGGGGGCCGGATGGCTACACCTTC; CDR3 protein: CASSNLGGGPDGYTF
clone size: NA; J gene: TRBJ1-4; D gene: NA; V gene: TRBV7-6; CDR3 length: 13; CDR3 DNA: TGTGCCAGCAGCTTAGCCGGTTATGAAAAACTGTTTTTT; CDR3 protein: CASSLAGYEKLFF